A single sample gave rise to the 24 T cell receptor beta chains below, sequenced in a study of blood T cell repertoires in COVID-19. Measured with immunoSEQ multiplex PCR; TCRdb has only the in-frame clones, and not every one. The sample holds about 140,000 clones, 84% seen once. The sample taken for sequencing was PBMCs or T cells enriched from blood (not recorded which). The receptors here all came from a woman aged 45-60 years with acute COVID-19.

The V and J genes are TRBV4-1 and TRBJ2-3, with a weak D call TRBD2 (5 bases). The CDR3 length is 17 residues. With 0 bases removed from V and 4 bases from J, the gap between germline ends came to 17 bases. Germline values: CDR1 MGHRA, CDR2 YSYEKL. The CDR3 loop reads CASSQDQEAVTSDTQYF. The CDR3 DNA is TGCGCCAGCAGCCAAGATCAGGAGGCGGTTACGTCAGATACGCAGTATTTT.

CDR3 sequence reads: CASSLRQAFSGNTIYF. The CDR3 nucleotides are TGTGCCAGCAGCCTACGACAGGCGTTCTCTGGAAACACCATATATTTT. The rearrangement joins TRBV3-1 (or the pseudogene TRBV3-2) to TRBJ1-3; possible D gene TRBD1, 6 bases. Germline CDR1 is LGHDT and CDR2 is YNNKEL (reference sequence). The V end was cut by 4 bases, the J end by 0 bases, with 13 bases between. The CDR3 spans 16 residues.

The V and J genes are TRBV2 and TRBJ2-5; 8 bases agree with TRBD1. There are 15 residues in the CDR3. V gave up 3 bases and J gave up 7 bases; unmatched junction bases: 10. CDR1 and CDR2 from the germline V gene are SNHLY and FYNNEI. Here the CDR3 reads CASSEGQAAFGTQYF. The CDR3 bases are TGTGCCAGCAGTGAGGGACAGGCTGCCTTCGGGACCCAGTACTTC.

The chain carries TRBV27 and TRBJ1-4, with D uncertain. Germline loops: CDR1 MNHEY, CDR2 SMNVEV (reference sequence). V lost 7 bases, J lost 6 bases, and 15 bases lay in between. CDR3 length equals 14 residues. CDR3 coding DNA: TGTGCCAGCAAAACAGCCCGGGGAGATGAAAAACTGTTTTTT. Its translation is CASKTARGDEKLFF.

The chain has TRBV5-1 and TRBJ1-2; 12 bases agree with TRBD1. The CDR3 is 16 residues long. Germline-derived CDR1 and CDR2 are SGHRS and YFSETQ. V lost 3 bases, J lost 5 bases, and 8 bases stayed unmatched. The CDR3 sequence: CASSSSGTGGNYGYTF. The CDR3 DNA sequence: TGCGCCAGCAGCTCGTCCGGGACAGGGGGCAATTATGGCTACACCTTC. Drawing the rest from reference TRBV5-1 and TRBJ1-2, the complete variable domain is KAGVTQTPRYLIKTRGQQVTLSCSPISGHRSVSWYQQTPGQGLQFLFEYFSETQRNKGNFPGRFSGRQFSNSRSEMNVSTLELGDSALYLCASSSSGTGGNYGYTFGSGTRLTVV.

The CDR3, as DNA: TGTGCCAGCAGCTCTATGCTAGGAGCCGGGGGGGAGCAGTACTTC. It is translated as CASSSMLGAGGEQYF. The chain links TRBV5-4 to TRBJ2-7, with TRBD2 identical over 7 bases. The germline gives CDR1 SGHNT, CDR2 YYREEE (reference sequence). Losses at the gene ends were 3 bases for V and 7 bases for J; bases not matched to a gene: 13. The CDR3 runs 15 residues. The full variable domain, its missing parts supplied by reference TRBV5-4 and TRBJ2-7, is ETGVTQSPTHLIKTRGQQVTLRCSSQSGHNTVSWYQQALGQGPQFIFQYYREEENGRGNFPPRFSGLQFPNYSSELNVNALELDDSALYLCASSSMLGAGGEQYFGPGTRLTVT.

The CDR3 loop reads CASRLDRAQPQHF. The CDR3, as DNA: TGTGCCAGTAGGCTGGACAGGGCTCAGCCCCAGCATTTT. The V call is TRBV19, the J call TRBJ1-5; 8 positions match TRBD1. This CDR3 spans 13 amino acids. V was pared by 6 bases and J by 6 bases, with 4 bases of the junction left unmatched. Germline V gene lookup returns CDR1 LNHDA and CDR2 SQIVND (reference sequence).

Here the CDR3 reads CASSLGEADTQYF. CDR3 DNA: TGTGCCAGCAGTTTGGGGGAGGCAGATACGCAGTATTTT. This rearrangement joins TRBV12-3 or TRBV12-4 to TRBJ2-3, with D possibly being TRBD2 (6 bases). This CDR3 is built from 13 residues. Trimming shortened V by 3 bases and J by 4 bases, and 8 bases separated the two germline ends.

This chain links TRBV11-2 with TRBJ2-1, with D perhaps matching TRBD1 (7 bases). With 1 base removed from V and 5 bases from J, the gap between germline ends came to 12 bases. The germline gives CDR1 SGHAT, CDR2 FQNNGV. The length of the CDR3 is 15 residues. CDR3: CASSLGAGGNNEQFF. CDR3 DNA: TGTGCCAGCAGCTTAGGAGCAGGGGGGAACAATGAGCAGTTCTTC.

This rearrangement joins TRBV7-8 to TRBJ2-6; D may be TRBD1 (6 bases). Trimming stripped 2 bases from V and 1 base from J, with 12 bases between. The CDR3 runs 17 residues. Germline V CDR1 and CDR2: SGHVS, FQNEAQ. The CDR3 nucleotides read TGTGCCAGCAGCTTACTGGGGGCGAGGTCTGGGGCCAACGTCCTGACTTTC. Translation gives CASSLLGARSGANVLTF.

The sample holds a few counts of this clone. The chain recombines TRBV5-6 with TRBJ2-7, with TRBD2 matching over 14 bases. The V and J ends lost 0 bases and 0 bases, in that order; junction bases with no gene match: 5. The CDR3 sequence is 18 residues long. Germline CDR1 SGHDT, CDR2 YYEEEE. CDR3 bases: TGTGCCAGCAGCTTGGGACTAGCGGGAGGGATTCCCTCCTACGAGCAGTACTTC. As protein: CASSLGLAGGIPSYEQYF.

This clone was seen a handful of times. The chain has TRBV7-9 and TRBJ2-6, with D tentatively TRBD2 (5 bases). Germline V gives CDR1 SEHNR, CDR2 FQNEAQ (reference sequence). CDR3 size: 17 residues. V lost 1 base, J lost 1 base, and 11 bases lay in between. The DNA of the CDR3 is TGTGCCAGCAGCTTAGGCGGCCGGAGGTCTGGGGCCAACGTCCTGACTTTC. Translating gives CASSLGGRRSGANVLTF.

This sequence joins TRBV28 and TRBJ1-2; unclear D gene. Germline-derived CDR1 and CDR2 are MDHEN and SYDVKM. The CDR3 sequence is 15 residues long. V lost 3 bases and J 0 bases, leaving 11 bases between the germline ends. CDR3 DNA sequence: TGTGCCAGCAGTTTCGCGGGCAGAGCTAACTATGGCTACACCTTC. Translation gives CASSFAGRANYGYTF.

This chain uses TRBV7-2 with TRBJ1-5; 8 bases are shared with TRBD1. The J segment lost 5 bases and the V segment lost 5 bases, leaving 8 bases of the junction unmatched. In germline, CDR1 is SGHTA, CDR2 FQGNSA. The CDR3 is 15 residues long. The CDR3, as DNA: TGTGCCAGCAGCACCCGGACAGGGACGGATCAGCCCCAGCATTTT. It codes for CASSTRTGTDQPQHF.

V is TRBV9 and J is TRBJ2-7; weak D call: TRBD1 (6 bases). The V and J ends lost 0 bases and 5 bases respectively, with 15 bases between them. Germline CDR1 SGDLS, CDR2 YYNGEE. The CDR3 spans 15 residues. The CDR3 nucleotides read TGTGCCAGCAGCGTAGGTGGCCAGGGGATACACGAGCAGTACTTC. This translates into CASSVGGQGIHEQYF.

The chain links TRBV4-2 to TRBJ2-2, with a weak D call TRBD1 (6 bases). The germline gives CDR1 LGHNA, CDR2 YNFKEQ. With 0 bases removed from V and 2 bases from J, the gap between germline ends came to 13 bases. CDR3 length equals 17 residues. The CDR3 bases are TGTGCCAGCAGCCAAGATTTCACAGGGAAAAACACCGGGGAGCTGTTTTTT. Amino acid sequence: CASSQDFTGKNTGELFF.

CDR3 in amino acids: CASRPGQRKILAVYEQYF. The CDR3, as DNA: TGTGCCAGCAGACCGGGACAGAGAAAGATACTAGCCGTCTACGAGCAGTACTTC. V gene TRBV27 combines with J gene TRBJ2-7; D is possibly TRBD1 (7 bases). Looked up from germline, CDR1 is MNHEY and CDR2 is SMNVEV (reference sequence). The CDR3 consists of 18 residues. Deletions cut 6 bases from V and 3 bases from J, with 27 bases between.

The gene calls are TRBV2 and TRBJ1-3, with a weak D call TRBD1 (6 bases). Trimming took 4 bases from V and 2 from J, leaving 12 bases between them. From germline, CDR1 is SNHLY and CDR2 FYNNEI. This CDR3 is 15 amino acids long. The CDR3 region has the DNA TGTGCCAGCAGTGCAACAGGGATCGCTGGAAACACCATATATTTT. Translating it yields CASSATGIAGNTIYF.

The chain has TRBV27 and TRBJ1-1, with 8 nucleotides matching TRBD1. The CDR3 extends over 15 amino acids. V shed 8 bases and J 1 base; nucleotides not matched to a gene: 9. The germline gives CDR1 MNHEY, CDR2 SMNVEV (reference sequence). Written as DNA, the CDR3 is TGTGCCAGCCTCCCCCACGGACAGGGGAACACTGAAGCTTTCTTT. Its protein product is CASLPHGQGNTEAFF.

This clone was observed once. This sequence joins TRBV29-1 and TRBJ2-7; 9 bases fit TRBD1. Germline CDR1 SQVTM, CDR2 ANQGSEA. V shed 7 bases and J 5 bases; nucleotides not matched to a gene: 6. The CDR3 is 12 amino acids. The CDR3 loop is CSADRGVDEQYF. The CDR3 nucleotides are TGCAGCGCAGACAGGGGGGTGGACGAGCAGTACTTC.

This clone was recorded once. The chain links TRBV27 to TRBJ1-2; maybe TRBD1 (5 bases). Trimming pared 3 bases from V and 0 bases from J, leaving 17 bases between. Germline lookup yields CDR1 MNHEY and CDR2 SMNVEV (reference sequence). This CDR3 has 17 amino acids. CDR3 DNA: TGTGCCAGCAGTTTCACTTCGACAGCACGGGCTAACTATGGCTACACCTTC. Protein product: CASSFTSTARANYGYTF.

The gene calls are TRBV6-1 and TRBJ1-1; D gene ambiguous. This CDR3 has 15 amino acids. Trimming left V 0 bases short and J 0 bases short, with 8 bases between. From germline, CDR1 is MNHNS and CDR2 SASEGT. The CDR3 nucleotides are TGTGCCAGCAGTGAAGCAGCGTACATGAACACTGAAGCTTTCTTT. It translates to CASSEAAYMNTEAFF.

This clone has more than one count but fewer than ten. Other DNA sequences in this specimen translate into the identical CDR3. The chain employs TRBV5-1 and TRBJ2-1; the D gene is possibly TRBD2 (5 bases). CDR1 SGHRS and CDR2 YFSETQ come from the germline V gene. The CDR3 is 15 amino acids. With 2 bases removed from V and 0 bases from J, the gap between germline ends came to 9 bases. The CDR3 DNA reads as TGCGCCAGCAGCTTAGGTGGGAGCTCCTACAATGAGCAGTTCTTC. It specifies CASSLGGSSYNEQFF. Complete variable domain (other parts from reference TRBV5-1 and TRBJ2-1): KAGVTQTPRYLIKTRGQQVTLSCSPISGHRSVSWYQQTPGQGLQFLFEYFSETQRNKGNFPGRFSGRQFSNSRSEMNVSTLELGDSALYLCASSLGGSSYNEQFFGPGTRLTVL.

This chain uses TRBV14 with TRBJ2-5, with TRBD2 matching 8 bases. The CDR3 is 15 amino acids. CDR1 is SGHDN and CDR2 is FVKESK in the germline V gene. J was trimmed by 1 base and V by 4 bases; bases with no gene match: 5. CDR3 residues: CASSRLRGGQETQYF. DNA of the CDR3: TGTGCCAGCAGCCGACTTCGGGGGGGCCAAGAGACCCAGTACTTC.